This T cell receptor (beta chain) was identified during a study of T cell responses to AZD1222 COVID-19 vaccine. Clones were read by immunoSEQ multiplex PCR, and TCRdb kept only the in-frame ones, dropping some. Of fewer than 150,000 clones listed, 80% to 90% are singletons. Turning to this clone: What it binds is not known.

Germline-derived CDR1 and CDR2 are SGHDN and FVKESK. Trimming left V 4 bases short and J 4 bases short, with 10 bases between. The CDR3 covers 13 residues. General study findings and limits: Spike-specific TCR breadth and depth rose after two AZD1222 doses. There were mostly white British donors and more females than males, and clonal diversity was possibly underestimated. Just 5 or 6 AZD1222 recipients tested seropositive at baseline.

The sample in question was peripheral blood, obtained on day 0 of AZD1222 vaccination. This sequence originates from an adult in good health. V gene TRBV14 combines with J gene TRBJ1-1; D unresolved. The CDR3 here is CASSRGRVTEAFF. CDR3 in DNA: TGTGCCAGCAGCCGGGGTAGGGTCACTGAAGCTTTCTTT.